This T cell receptor (beta chain) is from a study of shared T cell receptors in the human thymus. The CDR3 runs to 16 residues. V was clipped by 6 bases and J by 1 base; unmatched bases: 7. CDR1 is MDHEN, CDR2 SYDVKM, per germline. Only in-frame clones appear in the TCRdb table, and some are missing; sequencing was by immunoSEQ multiplex PCR. The table shows 550,000 to 800,000 clones, with approximately 85% occurring only once. This same sample was also taken into another study, of human thymus T cells. That study reports: During corrective heart surgery, resections were taken, and the thymus tissue came from them. Thymic repertoires overlap heavily among unrelated individuals, related research has reported.

The TCR sequence derives from a girl under three years old with a congenital heart defect. The specimen was thymocytes. This chain links TRBV28 with TRBJ2-3, with 10 bases fitting TRBD2. The CDR3 nucleotides are TGTGCCAGCAGCCGAGACGGACTAGCGGGCACAGATACGCAGTATTTT. It is translated as CASSRDGLAGTDTQYF.